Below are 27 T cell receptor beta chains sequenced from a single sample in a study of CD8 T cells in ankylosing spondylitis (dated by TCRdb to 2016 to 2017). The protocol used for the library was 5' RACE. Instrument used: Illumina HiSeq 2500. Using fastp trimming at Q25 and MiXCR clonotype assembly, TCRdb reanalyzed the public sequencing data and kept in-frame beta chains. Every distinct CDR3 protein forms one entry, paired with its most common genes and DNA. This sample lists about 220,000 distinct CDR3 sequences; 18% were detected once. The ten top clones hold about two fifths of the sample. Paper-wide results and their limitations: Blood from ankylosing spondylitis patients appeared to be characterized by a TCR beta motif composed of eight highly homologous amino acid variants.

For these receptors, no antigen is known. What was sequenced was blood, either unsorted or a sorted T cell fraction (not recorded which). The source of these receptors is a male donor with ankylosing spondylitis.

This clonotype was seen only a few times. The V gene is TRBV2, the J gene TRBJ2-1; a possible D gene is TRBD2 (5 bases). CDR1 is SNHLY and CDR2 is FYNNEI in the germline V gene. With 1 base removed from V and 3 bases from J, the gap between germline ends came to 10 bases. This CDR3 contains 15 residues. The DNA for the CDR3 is TGTGCCAGCAGTGAAGGCCAGGACTTCTACAATGAGCAGTTCTTC. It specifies CASSEGQDFYNEQFF.

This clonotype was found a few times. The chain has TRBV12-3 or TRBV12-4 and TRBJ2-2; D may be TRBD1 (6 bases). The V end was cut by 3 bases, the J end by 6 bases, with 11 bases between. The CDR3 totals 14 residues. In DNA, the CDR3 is TGTGCCAGCAGTTTGGCAGGGGCGGCCGGGGAGCTGTTTTTT. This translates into CASSLAGAAGELFF.

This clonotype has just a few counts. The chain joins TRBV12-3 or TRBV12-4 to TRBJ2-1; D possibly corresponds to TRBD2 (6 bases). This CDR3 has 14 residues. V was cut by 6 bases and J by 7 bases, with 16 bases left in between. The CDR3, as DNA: TGTGCCAGCAGCCCCATTGGAGGGTTGAATGAGCAGTTCTTC. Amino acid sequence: CASSPIGGLNEQFF.

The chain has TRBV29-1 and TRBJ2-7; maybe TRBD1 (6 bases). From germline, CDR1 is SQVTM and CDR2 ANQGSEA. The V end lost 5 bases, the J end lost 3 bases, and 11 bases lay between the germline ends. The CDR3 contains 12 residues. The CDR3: CSVNRDGYEQYF. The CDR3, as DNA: TGCAGCGTTAACAGGGACGGCTACGAGCAGTACTTC.

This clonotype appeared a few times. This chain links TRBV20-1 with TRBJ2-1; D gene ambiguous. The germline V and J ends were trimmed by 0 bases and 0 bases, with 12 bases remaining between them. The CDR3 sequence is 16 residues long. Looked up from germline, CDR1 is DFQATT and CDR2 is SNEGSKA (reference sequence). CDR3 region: CSARDKVTSSYNEQFF. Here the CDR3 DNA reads TGCAGTGCTAGAGATAAGGTGACGAGCTCCTACAATGAGCAGTTCTTC.

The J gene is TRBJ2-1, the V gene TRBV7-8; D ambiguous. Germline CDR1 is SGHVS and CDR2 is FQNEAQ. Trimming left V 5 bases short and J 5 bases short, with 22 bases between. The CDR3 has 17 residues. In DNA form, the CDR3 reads TGTGCCAGCAGCCCCTCACTGGGCCCCGCCAAACACAATGAGCAGTTCTTC. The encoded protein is CASSPSLGPAKHNEQFF.

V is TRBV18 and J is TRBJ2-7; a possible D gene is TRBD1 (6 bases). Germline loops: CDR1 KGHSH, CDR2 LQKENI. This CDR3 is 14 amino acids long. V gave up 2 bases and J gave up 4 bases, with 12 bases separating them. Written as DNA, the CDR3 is TGTGCCAGCTCACCATCAGGGGAAGGGTACGAGCAGTACTTC. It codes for CASSPSGEGYEQYF.

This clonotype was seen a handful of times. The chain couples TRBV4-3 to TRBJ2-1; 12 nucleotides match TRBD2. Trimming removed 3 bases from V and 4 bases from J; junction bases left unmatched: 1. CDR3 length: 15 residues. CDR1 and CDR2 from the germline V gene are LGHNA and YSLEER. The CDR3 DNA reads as TGCGCCAGCAGCCAGACTAGCGGGAGTTACAATGAGCAGTTCTTC. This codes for CASSQTSGSYNEQFF.

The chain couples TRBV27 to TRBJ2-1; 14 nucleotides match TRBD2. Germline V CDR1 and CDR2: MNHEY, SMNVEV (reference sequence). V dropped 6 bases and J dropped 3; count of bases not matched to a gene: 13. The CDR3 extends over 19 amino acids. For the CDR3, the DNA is TGTGCCAGCAGCCCAGAGACTAGCGGGGGGGGATTTGACTACAATGAGCAGTTCTTC. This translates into CASSPETSGGGFDYNEQFF.

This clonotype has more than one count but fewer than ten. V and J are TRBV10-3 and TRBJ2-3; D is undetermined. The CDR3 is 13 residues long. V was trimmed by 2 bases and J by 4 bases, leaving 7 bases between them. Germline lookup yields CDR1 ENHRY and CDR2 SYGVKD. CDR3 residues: CAISEGPPDTQYF. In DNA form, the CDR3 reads TGTGCCATCAGTGAGGGGCCCCCAGATACGCAGTATTTT.

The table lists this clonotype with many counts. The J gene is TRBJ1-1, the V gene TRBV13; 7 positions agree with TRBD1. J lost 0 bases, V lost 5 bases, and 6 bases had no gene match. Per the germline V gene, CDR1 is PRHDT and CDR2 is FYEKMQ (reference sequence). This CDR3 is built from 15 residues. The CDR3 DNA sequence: TGTGCCAGCAGCGTGCAGGGACAGCTGAACACTGAAGCTTTCTTT. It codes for CASSVQGQLNTEAFF. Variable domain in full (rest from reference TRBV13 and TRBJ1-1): AAGVIQSPRHLIKEKRETATLKCYPIPRHDTVYWYQQGPGQDPQFLISFYEKMQSDKGSIPDRFSAQQFSDYHSELNMSSLELGDSALYFCASSVQGQLNTEAFFGQGTRLTVV.

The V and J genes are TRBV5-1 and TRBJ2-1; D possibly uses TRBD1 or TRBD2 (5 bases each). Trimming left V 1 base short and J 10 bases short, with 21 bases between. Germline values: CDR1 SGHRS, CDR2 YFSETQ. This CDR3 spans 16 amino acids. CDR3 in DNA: TGCGCCAGCAGCTTGATGGCCGGTGAGGGGTTCGGGGAGCAGTTCTTC. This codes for CASSLMAGEGFGEQFF.

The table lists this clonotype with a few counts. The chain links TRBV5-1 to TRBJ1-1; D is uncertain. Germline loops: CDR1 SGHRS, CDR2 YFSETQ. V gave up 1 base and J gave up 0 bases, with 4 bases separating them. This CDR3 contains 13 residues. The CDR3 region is CASSLYLNTEAFF. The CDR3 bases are TGCGCCAGCAGCTTGTACCTGAACACTGAAGCTTTCTTT.

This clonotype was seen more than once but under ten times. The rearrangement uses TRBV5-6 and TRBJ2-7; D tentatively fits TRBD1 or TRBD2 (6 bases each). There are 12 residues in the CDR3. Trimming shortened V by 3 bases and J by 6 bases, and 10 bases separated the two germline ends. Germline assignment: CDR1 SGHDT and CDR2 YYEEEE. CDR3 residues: CASSSQGGEQYF. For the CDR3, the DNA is TGTGCCAGCAGCTCACAGGGAGGCGAGCAGTACTTC.

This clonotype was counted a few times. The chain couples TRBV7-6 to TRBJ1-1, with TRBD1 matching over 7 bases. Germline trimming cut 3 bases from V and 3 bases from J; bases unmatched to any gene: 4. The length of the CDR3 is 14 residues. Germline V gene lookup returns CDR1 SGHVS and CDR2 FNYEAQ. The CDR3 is CASSLEQGDTEAFF. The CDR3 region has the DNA TGTGCCAGCAGCTTGGAGCAGGGGGACACTGAAGCTTTCTTT.

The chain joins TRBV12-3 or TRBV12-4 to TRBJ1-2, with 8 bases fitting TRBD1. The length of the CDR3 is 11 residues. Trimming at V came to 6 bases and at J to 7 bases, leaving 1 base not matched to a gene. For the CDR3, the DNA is TGTGCCAGCAGAACAGGGGGTGGCTACACCTTC. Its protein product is CASRTGGGYTF.

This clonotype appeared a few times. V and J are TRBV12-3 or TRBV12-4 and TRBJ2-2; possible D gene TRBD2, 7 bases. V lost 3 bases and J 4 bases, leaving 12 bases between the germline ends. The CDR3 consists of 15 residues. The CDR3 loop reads CASSFRGGGTGELFF. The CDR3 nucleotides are TGTGCCAGCAGTTTTAGGGGAGGGGGCACCGGGGAGCTGTTTTTT.

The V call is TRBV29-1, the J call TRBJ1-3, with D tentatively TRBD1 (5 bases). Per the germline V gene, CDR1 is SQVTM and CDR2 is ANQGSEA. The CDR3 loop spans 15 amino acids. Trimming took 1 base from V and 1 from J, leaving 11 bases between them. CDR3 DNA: TGCAGCGTTGAAGGCCCGGGGGTTTCTGGAAACACCATATATTTT. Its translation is CSVEGPGVSGNTIYF. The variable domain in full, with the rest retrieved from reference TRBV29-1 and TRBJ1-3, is SAVISQKPSRDICQRGTSLTIQCQVDSQVTMMFWYRQQPGQSLTLIATANQGSEATYESGFVIDKFPISRPNLTFSTLTVSNMSPEDSSIYLCSVEGPGVSGNTIYFGEGSWLTVV.

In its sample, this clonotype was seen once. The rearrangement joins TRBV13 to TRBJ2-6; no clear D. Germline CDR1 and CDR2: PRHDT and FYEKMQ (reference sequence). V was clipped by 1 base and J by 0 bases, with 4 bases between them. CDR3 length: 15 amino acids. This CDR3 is CASSLVGSGANVLTF. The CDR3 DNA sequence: TGTGCCAGCAGCTTAGTTGGCTCTGGGGCCAACGTCCTGACTTTC.

The CDR3 DNA reads as TGTGCCAGCAGCTTAGGGGAGGCCACCGGGGAGCTGTTTTTT. Its translation: CASSLGEATGELFF. The V call is TRBV7-8, the J call TRBJ2-2; TRBD2 is a possible D gene (6 bases). The V end lost 1 base, the J end lost 4 bases, and 7 bases lay between the germline ends. This CDR3 spans 14 amino acids. Germline CDR1 is SGHVS and CDR2 is FQNEAQ.

For the CDR3, the DNA is TGTGCCAGCCGACCCGCGGGAGGCTACAATGAGCAGTTCTTC. Its protein product is CASRPAGGYNEQFF. V is TRBV27 and J is TRBJ2-1, with TRBD2 identical over 8 bases. The CDR3 extends over 14 amino acids. From germline, CDR1 is MNHEY and CDR2 SMNVEV (reference sequence). V lost 8 bases, J lost 3 bases, and 6 bases stayed unmatched.

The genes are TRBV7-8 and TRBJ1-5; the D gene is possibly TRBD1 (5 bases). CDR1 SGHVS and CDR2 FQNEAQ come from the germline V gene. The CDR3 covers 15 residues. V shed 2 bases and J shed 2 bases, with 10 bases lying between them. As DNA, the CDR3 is TGTGCCAGCAGCTTATCCGCAGGGCGCAATCAGCCCCAGCATTTT. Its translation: CASSLSAGRNQPQHF.

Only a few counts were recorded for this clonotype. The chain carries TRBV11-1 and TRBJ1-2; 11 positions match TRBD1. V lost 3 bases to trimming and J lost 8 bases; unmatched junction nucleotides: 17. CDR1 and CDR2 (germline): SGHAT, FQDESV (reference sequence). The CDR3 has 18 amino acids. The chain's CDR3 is CASSLIQGQGGFYGGYTF. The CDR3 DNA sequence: TGTGCCAGCAGCTTGATACAGGGACAGGGGGGATTCTATGGCGGCTACACCTTC.

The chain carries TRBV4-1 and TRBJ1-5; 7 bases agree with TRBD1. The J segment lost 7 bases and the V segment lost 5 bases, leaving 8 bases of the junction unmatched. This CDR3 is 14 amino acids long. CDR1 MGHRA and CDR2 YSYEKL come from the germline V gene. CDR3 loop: CASSGAGGDQPQHF. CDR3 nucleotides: TGCGCCAGCAGCGGGGCAGGGGGGGACCAGCCCCAGCATTTT.

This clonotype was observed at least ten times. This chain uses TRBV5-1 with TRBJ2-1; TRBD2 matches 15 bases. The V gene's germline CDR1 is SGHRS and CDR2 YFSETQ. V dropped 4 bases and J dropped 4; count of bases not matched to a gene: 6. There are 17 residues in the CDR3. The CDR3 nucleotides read TGCGCCAGCAGCGACGGGACTAGCGGGGGGCCGTACAATGAGCAGTTCTTC. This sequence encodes CASSDGTSGGPYNEQFF.

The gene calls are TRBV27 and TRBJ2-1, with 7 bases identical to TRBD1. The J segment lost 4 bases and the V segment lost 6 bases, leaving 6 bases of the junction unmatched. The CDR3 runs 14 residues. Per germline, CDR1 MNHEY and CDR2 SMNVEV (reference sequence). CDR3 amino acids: CASSPGQAYNEQFF. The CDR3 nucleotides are TGTGCCAGCAGCCCAGGACAGGCTTACAATGAGCAGTTCTTC.

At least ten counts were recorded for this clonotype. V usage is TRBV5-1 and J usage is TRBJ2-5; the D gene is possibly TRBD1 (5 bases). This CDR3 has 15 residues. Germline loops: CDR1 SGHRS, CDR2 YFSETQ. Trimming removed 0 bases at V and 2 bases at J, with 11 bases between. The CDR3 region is CASSLVGREQETQYF. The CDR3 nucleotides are TGCGCCAGCAGCTTGGTTGGCAGGGAACAAGAGACCCAGTACTTC.